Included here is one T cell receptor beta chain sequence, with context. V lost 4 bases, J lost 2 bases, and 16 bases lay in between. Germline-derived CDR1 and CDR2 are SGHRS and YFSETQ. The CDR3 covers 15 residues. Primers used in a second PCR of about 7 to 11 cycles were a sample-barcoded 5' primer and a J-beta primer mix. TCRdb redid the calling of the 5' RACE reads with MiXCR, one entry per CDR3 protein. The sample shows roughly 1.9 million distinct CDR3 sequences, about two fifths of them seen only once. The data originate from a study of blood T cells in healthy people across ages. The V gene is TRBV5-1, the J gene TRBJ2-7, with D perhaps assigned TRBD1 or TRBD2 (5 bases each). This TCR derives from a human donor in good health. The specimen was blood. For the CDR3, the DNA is TGCGCCAGCAGCCTGTCGGGACCCGCCACCTACGAGCAGTACTTC. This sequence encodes CASSLSGPATYEQYF.